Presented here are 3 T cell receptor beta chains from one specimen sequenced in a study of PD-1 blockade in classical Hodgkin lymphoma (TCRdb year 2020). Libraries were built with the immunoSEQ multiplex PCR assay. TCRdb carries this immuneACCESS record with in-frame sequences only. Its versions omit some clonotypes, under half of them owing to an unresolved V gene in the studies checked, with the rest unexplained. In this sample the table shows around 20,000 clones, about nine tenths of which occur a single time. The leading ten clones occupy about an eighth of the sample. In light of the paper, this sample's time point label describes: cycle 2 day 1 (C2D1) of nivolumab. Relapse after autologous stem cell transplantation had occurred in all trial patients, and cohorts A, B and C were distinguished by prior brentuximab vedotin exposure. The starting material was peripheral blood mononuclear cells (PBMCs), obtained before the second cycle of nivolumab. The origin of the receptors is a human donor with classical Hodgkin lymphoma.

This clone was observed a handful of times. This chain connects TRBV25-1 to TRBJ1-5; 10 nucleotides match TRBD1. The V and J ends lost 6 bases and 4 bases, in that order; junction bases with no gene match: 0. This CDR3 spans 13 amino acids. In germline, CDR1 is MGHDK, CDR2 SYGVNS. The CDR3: CASRGQGNQPQHF. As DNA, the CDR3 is TGTGCCAGCAGGGGACAGGGGAATCAGCCCCAGCATTTT.

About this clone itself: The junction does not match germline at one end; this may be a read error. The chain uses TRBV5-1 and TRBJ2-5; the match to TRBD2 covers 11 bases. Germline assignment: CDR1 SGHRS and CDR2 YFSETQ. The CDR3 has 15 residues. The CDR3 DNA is TGCGCCAGCTGCTTAGCGGGGGGGCAGAAAGAGACCCAGTACTTC. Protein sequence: CASCLAGGQKETQYF.

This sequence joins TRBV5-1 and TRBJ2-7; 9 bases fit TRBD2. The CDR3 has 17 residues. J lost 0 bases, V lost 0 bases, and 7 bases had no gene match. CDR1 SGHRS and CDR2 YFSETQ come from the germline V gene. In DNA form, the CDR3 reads TGCGCCAGCAGCTTGGTCGCTAGCGGGACTCCCTCCTACGAGCAGTACTTC. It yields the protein CASSLVASGTPSYEQYF. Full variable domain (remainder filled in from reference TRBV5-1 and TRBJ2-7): KAGVTQTPRYLIKTRGQQVTLSCSPISGHRSVSWYQQTPGQGLQFLFEYFSETQRNKGNFPGRFSGRQFSNSRSEMNVSTLELGDSALYLCASSLVASGTPSYEQYFGPGTRLTVT.